This is a list of T cell receptor beta chains from one sample in a study of shared clonotypes between healthy human individuals. Some clones are missing from TCRdb's copy, which holds only in-frame ones; the method was immunoSEQ multiplex PCR. Of just over 2,000,000 clones in the sample, 90% to 95% were seen once. The specimen sequenced was naive CD4+ T cells sorted from blood. The origin of the receptors is a man aged 18 to 29 in good health. The CDR3 runs from the conserved cysteine through the conserved F or W. D genes are given only for firm matches. For some rows the clone size is stated as once, few or many, or as a class when expanded; others skip it.

J: TRBJ2-7
V: TRBV5-6
length: 19
D: TRBD2
size: .
CDR3: CASSSAGLAGSRPLDEQYF
DNA: TGTGCCAGCAGCTCGGCGGGACTAGCGGGAAGTCGGCCCCTCGACGAGCAGTACTTC

J: TRBJ1-1
V: TRBV5-1
length: 14
D: .
size: .
CDR3: CASSLIQQGAEAFF
DNA: TGCGCCAGCAGCTTGATTCAGCAAGGCGCTGAAGCTTTCTTT

J: TRBJ1-6
V: TRBV14
length: 14
D: .
size: few
CDR3: CASSPLEGNSPLHF
DNA: TGTGCCAGCAGCCCCCTGGAGGGTAATTCACCCCTCCACTTT

J: TRBJ1-2
V: TRBV6-6
length: 15
D: .
size: .
CDR3: CASSYGPQGDYGYTF
DNA: TGTGCCAGCAGTTACGGCCCCCAGGGAGACTATGGCTACACCTTC

J: TRBJ2-7
V: TRBV18
length: 16
D: TRBD2
size: .
CDR3: CASSFELSGGINEQYF
DNA: TGTGCCAGCTCCTTTGAACTCAGCGGGGGGATCAACGAGCAGTACTTC

J: TRBJ1-1
V: TRBV18
length: 16
D: TRBD1
size: .
CDR3: CASSQQGPPMNTEAFF
DNA: TGTGCCAGCTCACAACAGGGGCCCCCCATGAACACTGAAGCTTTCTTT

J: TRBJ2-1
V: TRBV6-5
length: 11
D: .
size: .
CDR3: CASSYLAEQFF
DNA: TGTGCCAGCAGTTACTTAGCTGAGCAGTTCTTC

J: TRBJ2-5
V: TRBV5-4
length: 16
D: TRBD1
size: .
CDR3: CASSFPTPGQPRTQYF
DNA: TGTGCCAGCAGCTTTCCCACTCCGGGACAGCCGAGGACCCAGTACTTC

J: TRBJ2-7
V: TRBV6-5
length: 14
D: TRBD1
size: .
CDR3: CASSPHDRGNEQYF
DNA: TGTGCCAGCAGTCCACATGACAGGGGAAACGAGCAGTACTTC

J: TRBJ1-2
V: TRBV6-1
length: 13
D: .
size: .
CDR3: CASHPAGLHGYTF
DNA: TGTGCCAGCCACCCTGCGGGGCTTCATGGCTACACCTTC

J: TRBJ1-2
V: TRBV9
length: 13
D: .
size: .
CDR3: CASSVGPNYGYTF
DNA: TGTGCCAGCAGCGTAGGCCCTAACTATGGCTACACCTTC

J: TRBJ2-7
V: TRBV28
length: 14
D: TRBD1
size: .
CDR3: CASRAGQGTYEQYF
DNA: TGTGCCAGCAGAGCCGGACAGGGGACATACGAGCAGTACTTC

J: TRBJ1-2
V: TRBV5-1
length: 15
D: .
size: .
CDR3: CASSLGDTTNYGYTF
DNA: TGCGCCAGCAGCTTGGGGGACACCACTAACTATGGCTACACCTTC

J: TRBJ2-1
V: TRBV6-5
length: 12
D: .
size: .
CDR3: CASRGSYNEQFF
DNA: TGTGCCAGCAGGGGCTCCTACAATGAGCAGTTCTTC

J: TRBJ1-2
V: TRBV5-6
length: 15
D: TRBD1
size: .
CDR3: CASSLGQGVTYGYTF
DNA: TGTGCCAGCAGCTTGGGACAGGGGGTCACCTATGGCTACACCTTC

J: TRBJ2-7
V: TRBV5-1
length: 14
D: .
size: .
CDR3: CASSERTGSYEQYF
DNA: TGCGCCAGCAGCGAGAGGACTGGTTCCTACGAGCAGTACTTC

J: TRBJ1-3
V: TRBV5-1
length: 14
D: .
size: .
CDR3: CASSLRGTGNTIYF
DNA: TGCGCCAGCAGCTTGCGGGGAACTGGAAACACCATATATTTT

J: TRBJ1-1
V: TRBV30
length: 12
D: .
size: .
CDR3: CAWTRVATEAFF
DNA: TGTGCCTGGACAAGGGTGGCCACTGAAGCTTTCTTT

J: TRBJ2-5
V: TRBV5-8
length: 17
D: .
size: once
CDR3: CASSLRGSGTSWETQYF
DNA: TGTGCCAGCAGCCTTCGGGGTAGCGGTACTTCGTGGGAGACCCAGTACTTC

J: TRBJ1-1
V: TRBV28
length: 16
D: TRBD1
size: .
CDR3: CASSNPAGTGDTEAFF
DNA: TGTGCCAGCAGCAACCCAGCCGGGACAGGGGATACTGAAGCTTTCTTT

J: TRBJ1-5
V: TRBV7-2
length: 15
D: .
size: .
CDR3: CASSFSAYSNQPQHF
DNA: TGTGCCAGCAGCTTTTCAGCCTATAGCAATCAGCCCCAGCATTTT

J: TRBJ1-2
V: TRBV2
length: 13
D: .
size: .
CDR3: CASSENLGKGYTF
DNA: TGTGCCAGCAGTGAAAATCTTGGCAAGGGCTACACCTTC

J: TRBJ2-7
V: TRBV5-8
length: 12
D: TRBD1
size: .
CDR3: CASSWTGYEQYF
DNA: TGTGCCAGCAGCTGGACAGGCTACGAGCAGTACTTC

J: TRBJ2-7
V: TRBV6-1
length: 15
D: .
size: .
CDR3: CASRDDRIISYEQYF
DNA: TGTGCCAGCAGGGACGACAGAATAATCTCCTACGAGCAGTACTTC

J: TRBJ1-4
V: TRBV19
length: 12
D: .
size: .
CDR3: CASSIRREKLFF
DNA: TGTGCCAGTAGTATAAGACGCGAAAAACTGTTTTTT

J: TRBJ1-4
V: TRBV30
length: 13
D: TRBD1
size: once
CDR3: CAWNQGAREKLFF
DNA: TGTGCCTGGAATCAGGGGGCGAGGGAAAAACTGTTTTTT

J: TRBJ1-1
V: TRBV30
length: 11
D: .
size: few
CDR3: CAWEGNTEAFF
DNA: TGTGCCTGGGAGGGGAACACTGAAGCTTTCTTT

J: TRBJ2-7
V: TRBV6-1
length: 16
D: TRBD2
size: .
CDR3: CAISDPSREGPASMYF
DNA: TGTGCCATCAGTGACCCCTCGCGGGAGGGCCCGGCGAGCATGTACTTC

J: TRBJ2-5
V: TRBV7-6
length: 13
D: .
size: .
CDR3: CASSFRGQETQYF
DNA: TGTGCCAGCAGCTTTCGGGGCCAAGAGACCCAGTACTTC

J: TRBJ2-1
V: TRBV5-5
length: 14
D: TRBD2
size: .
CDR3: CASSLDSGRNEQFF
DNA: TGTGCCAGCAGCTTGGATAGCGGGAGAAATGAGCAGTTCTTC

J: TRBJ2-1
V: TRBV7-6
length: 17
D: TRBD1
size: .
CDR3: CASSLATYRTGSGEQFF
DNA: TGTGCCAGCAGCTTAGCCACCTACCGGACAGGGTCTGGTGAGCAGTTCTTC

J: TRBJ2-3
V: TRBV5-1
length: 14
D: .
size: .
CDR3: CASSPGAGSDTQYF
DNA: TGCGCCAGCAGCCCGGGCGCAGGGTCAGATACGCAGTATTTT

J: TRBJ2-4
V: TRBV7-2
length: 17
D: TRBD2
size: once
CDR3: CASSLVLASGTKNIQYF
DNA: TGTGCCAGCAGCTTAGTCTTGGCTAGCGGGACCAAAAACATTCAGTACTTC

J: TRBJ2-5
V: TRBV18
length: 13
D: .
size: .
CDR3: CASSPTLLETQYF
DNA: TGTGCCAGCTCACCTACCCTATTAGAGACCCAGTACTTC

J: TRBJ2-3
V: TRBV7-9
length: 15
D: .
size: .
CDR3: CASSPSVRQTDTQYF
DNA: TGTGCCAGCAGCCCCTCCGTAAGGCAGACAGATACGCAGTATTTT

J: TRBJ2-6
V: TRBV6-1
length: 14
D: .
size: .
CDR3: CASSDTFGANVLTF
DNA: TGTGCCAGCAGTGATACTTTTGGGGCCAACGTCCTGACTTTC

J: TRBJ2-7
V: TRBV29-1
length: 13
D: TRBD2
size: .
CDR3: CSVFSGFTYEQYF
DNA: TGCAGCGTCTTTAGCGGGTTCACCTACGAGCAGTACTTC

J: TRBJ1-6
V: TRBV6-6
length: 15
D: .
size: .
CDR3: CASSYSRDLNSPLHF
DNA: TGTGCCAGCAGTTACTCCCGGGACCTAAATTCACCCCTCCACTTT

J: TRBJ2-3
V: TRBV10-3
length: 12
D: .
size: once
CDR3: CAISESTDTQYF
DNA: TGTGCCATCAGTGAGTCGACCGATACGCAGTATTTT

J: TRBJ2-2
V: TRBV25-1
length: 17
D: TRBD1
size: .
CDR3: CASSGFGTGDRTGELFF
DNA: TGTGCCAGCAGTGGGTTTGGGACAGGGGACCGCACCGGGGAGCTGTTTTTT

J: TRBJ2-7
V: TRBV10-3
length: 15
D: TRBD2
size: .
CDR3: CAISEISSGIYEQYF
DNA: TGTGCCATCAGTGAGATTAGTAGCGGGATCTACGAGCAGTACTTC

J: TRBJ2-2
V: TRBV5-1
length: 15
D: .
size: .
CDR3: CASSLRGQLTGELFF
DNA: TGCGCCAGCAGCTTGCGCGGCCAACTAACCGGGGAGCTGTTTTTT

J: TRBJ1-3
V: TRBV30
length: 15
D: .
size: .
CDR3: CAWRRDGYSGNTIYF
DNA: TGTGCCTGGAGGAGAGACGGGTACTCTGGAAACACCATATATTTT

J: TRBJ2-1
V: TRBV10-3
length: 14
D: .
size: .
CDR3: CAISEGGGDNEQFF
DNA: TGTGCCATCAGTGAAGGAGGGGGGGACAATGAGCAGTTCTTC

J: TRBJ2-6
V: TRBV10-2
length: 16
D: .
size: once
CDR3: CASSDFGGPGANVLTF
DNA: TGCGCCAGCAGTGATTTCGGAGGACCTGGGGCCAACGTCCTGACTTTC

J: TRBJ2-3
V: TRBV4-2
length: 16
D: .
size: .
CDR3: CASSQVIGLGGDTQYF
DNA: TGTGCCAGCAGCCAGGTCATTGGGTTGGGGGGAGATACGCAGTATTTT

J: TRBJ2-5
V: TRBV6-6
length: 12
D: TRBD2
size: .
CDR3: CASSLAEETQYF
DNA: TGTGCCAGCAGTCTAGCGGAAGAGACCCAGTACTTC

J: TRBJ1-2
V: TRBV18
length: 16
D: TRBD1
size: .
CDR3: CASSPAGTGGLGGYTF
DNA: TGTGCCAGCTCACCTGCTGGGACAGGGGGCTTAGGTGGCTACACCTTC

J: TRBJ1-1
V: TRBV19
length: 13
D: .
size: once
CDR3: CASSISLSTEAFF
DNA: TGTGCCAGTAGTATTTCACTGAGCACTGAAGCTTTCTTT

J: TRBJ2-7
V: TRBV6-1
length: 12
D: TRBD1
size: .
CDR3: CASSDRGYEQYF
DNA: TGTGCCAGCAGCGACAGGGGTTACGAGCAGTACTTC

J: TRBJ2-4
V: TRBV7-2
length: 14
D: .
size: .
CDR3: CASSLVGGFSIQYF
DNA: TGTGCCAGCAGCTTAGTAGGGGGATTCAGCATTCAGTACTTC

J: TRBJ2-1
V: TRBV30
length: 18
D: TRBD2
size: .
CDR3: CAWSEISGTPYSYNEQFF
DNA: TGTGCCTGGAGTGAAATCAGCGGGACTCCCTACTCCTACAATGAGCAGTTCTTC

J: TRBJ2-2
V: TRBV7-3
length: 13
D: .
size: .
CDR3: CASSSGAAGELFF
DNA: TGTGCCAGCAGCTCAGGGGCCGCCGGGGAGCTGTTTTTT

J: TRBJ1-5
V: TRBV30
length: 13
D: .
size: .
CDR3: CAFGTNEGQPQHF
DNA: TGTGCCTTTGGGACTAATGAGGGTCAGCCCCAGCATTTT

J: TRBJ1-1
V: TRBV28
length: 15
D: .
size: once
CDR3: CASSSVGGELPEAFF
DNA: TGTGCCAGCAGTTCCGTCGGGGGGGAATTGCCTGAAGCTTTCTTT

J: TRBJ1-6
V: TRBV5-1
length: 15
D: .
size: .
CDR3: CASSGGRGDNSPLHF
DNA: TGCGCCAGCAGCGGGGGACGGGGAGATAATTCACCCCTCCACTTT

J: TRBJ2-7
V: TRBV7-6
length: 14
D: .
size: .
CDR3: CASSLGAGPYEQYF
DNA: TGTGCCAGCAGCTTAGGCGCGGGGCCCTACGAGCAGTACTTC